Below are 14 T cell receptor beta chains sequenced from a single sample in a study of technical replicates of blood from several donors. The table came from immunoSEQ multiplex PCR; TCRdb's copy has only in-frame clones and leaves some out. The sample holds approximately 80,000 clones, about nine tenths seen once. The source material was T cells isolated from PBMCs. The receptors shown here come from a human donor in good health.

With regard to this clone: The junction differs from germline at one of its ends, possibly a read error. The V and J genes are TRBV6-5 and TRBJ1-4; TRBD1 matches 9 bases. The CDR3 runs to 14 residues. Germline V gene lookup returns CDR1 MNHEY and CDR2 SVGAGI. The chain's CDR3 is CASSTGQGNGKLFF. CDR3 nucleotide sequence: TGTGCCAGCAGTACGGGACAGGGTAATGGAAAACTGTTTTTT.

V gene TRBV27 combines with J gene TRBJ1-4, with TRBD1 matching 9 bases. The V gene end was trimmed by 5 bases and the J gene end by 10 bases; junction bases not matched to a gene: 11. CDR1 is MNHEY, CDR2 SMNVEV, per germline (reference sequence). This CDR3 is built from 15 residues. The CDR3 DNA reads as TGTGCCAGCAGTCCGACCAAGCGACAGGGGGGAAAACTGTTTTTT. Translating it yields CASSPTKRQGGKLFF.

The chain recombines TRBV5-1 with TRBJ2-5; TRBD1 might be the D (6 bases). This CDR3 contains 15 residues. Per the germline V gene, CDR1 is SGHRS and CDR2 is YFSETQ. Deletions cut 0 bases from V and 2 bases from J, with 11 bases between. The CDR3 spells CASSLAIGQQETQYF. The CDR3 bases are TGCGCCAGCAGCTTGGCCATAGGACAGCAAGAGACCCAGTACTTC.

V gene TRBV7-2 combines with J gene TRBJ1-2, with D possibly TRBD1 on 5 matching bases. This CDR3 has 15 residues. Germline lookup yields CDR1 SGHTA and CDR2 FQGNSA. Trimming pared 4 bases from V and 4 bases from J, leaving 16 bases between. The CDR3 sequence: CASSSPPSDIYGYTF. DNA of the CDR3: TGTGCCAGCAGCTCCCCGCCGTCGGACATCTATGGCTACACCTTC.

The chain uses TRBV15 and TRBJ1-1, with no clear D. This CDR3 has 14 residues. V was clipped by 1 base and J by 5 bases, with 11 bases between them. Germline V gene lookup returns CDR1 LNHNV and CDR2 YYDKDF (reference sequence). The CDR3 is CATSRVGVVTEAFF. The CDR3 nucleotides are TGTGCCACCAGCAGAGTCGGGGTGGTGACTGAAGCTTTCTTT.

This clone has a handful of counts. CDR3 DNA: TGTGCCAGCAGCTTATCCCCTGCCGAGGGCTACACCTTC. It yields the protein CASSLSPAEGYTF. The gene calls are TRBV11-2 and TRBJ1-2, with D hard to call. The V gene lost 2 bases and the J gene lost 8 bases, with 12 bases spanning the gap. The CDR3 loop spans 13 amino acids. In germline, CDR1 is SGHAT, CDR2 FQNNGV.

The J gene is TRBJ2-7, the V gene TRBV5-4, with 13 nucleotides matching TRBD2. Germline loops: CDR1 SGHNT, CDR2 YYREEE (reference sequence). This CDR3 has 15 amino acids. V shed 1 base, J shed 4 bases, and the junction held 2 bases outside the gene matches. The CDR3 coding sequence is TGTGCCAGCAGCTTGACTAGCGGGAGGGCGTACGAGCAGTACTTC. Its protein is CASSLTSGRAYEQYF.

The V and J genes are TRBV5-4 and TRBJ2-1; 8 bases line up with TRBD2. The germline gives CDR1 SGHNT, CDR2 YYREEE (reference sequence). The CDR3 is 16 amino acids. V lost 0 bases to trimming and J lost 4 bases; unmatched junction nucleotides: 6. The CDR3 bases are TGTGCCAGCAGCTTGGTAGCGGGGCATAAGTACAATGAGCAGTTCTTC. Residues: CASSLVAGHKYNEQFF.

This clone was found once. This chain connects TRBV29-1 to TRBJ2-1, with 11 bases matching TRBD2. Germline loops: CDR1 SQVTM, CDR2 ANQGSEA. Unmatched junction bases numbered 5, after V lost 7 bases and J lost 9 bases. The CDR3 covers 12 residues. The DNA of the CDR3 is TGCAGCGGGGGGACTAGCGGTGGTGAGCAGTTCTTC. Translation: CSGGTSGGEQFF.

The chain combines TRBV7-3 with TRBJ2-2, with a weak D call TRBD1 (5 bases). V shed 2 bases and J shed 0 bases, with 10 bases lying between them. The CDR3 runs 16 residues. Looked up from germline, CDR1 is SGHTA and CDR2 is FQGTGA. The CDR3 DNA reads TGTGCCAGCAGCTTACTTGGACACACGAACACCGGGGAGCTGTTTTTT. Its translation: CASSLLGHTNTGELFF.

The rearrangement uses TRBV6-1 and TRBJ1-5; 8 bases agree with TRBD1. Trimming removed 9 bases from V and 1 base from J; junction bases left unmatched: 8. This CDR3 comprises 15 residues. Germline CDR1 reads MNHNS; CDR2 reads SASEGT. Here the CDR3 DNA reads TGTGCCAGTAGCAGGGGGCTCGGAAGCAATCAGCCCCAGCATTTT. It yields the protein CASSRGLGSNQPQHF.

The chain has TRBV7-2 and TRBJ1-1; the D gene is possibly TRBD1 (5 bases). V lost 4 bases to trimming and J lost 2 bases, with 11 bases between them. Per germline, CDR1 SGHTA and CDR2 FQGNSA. There are 14 residues in the CDR3. The CDR3 loop reads CASSSPRTNTEAFF. The CDR3 nucleotides read TGTGCCAGCAGCTCCCCCAGGACAAACACTGAAGCTTTCTTT.

The chain recombines TRBV4-1 with TRBJ1-2; TRBD1 matches at 9 bases. The junction had 3 bases not matched to a gene; V was cut back by 4 bases and J by 6 bases. In germline, CDR1 is MGHRA, CDR2 YSYEKL. The CDR3 extends over 13 amino acids. The CDR3 nucleotides read TGCGCCAGCAGCCCCGGGACAGGGAATGGCTACACCTTC. Protein: CASSPGTGNGYTF.

In its sample, this clone was seen a few times. The chain uses TRBV7-9 and TRBJ2-2; 15 nucleotides align to TRBD2. CDR3 length: 18 residues. Germline V gene data show CDR1 as SEHNR and CDR2 as FQNEAQ (reference sequence). The J segment lost 5 bases and the V segment lost 5 bases, leaving 9 bases of the junction unmatched. The CDR3 here is CASSQGLAGGALTGELFF. In DNA form, the CDR3 reads TGTGCCAGCAGCCAAGGACTAGCGGGAGGGGCCCTTACCGGGGAGCTGTTTTTT.